This entry lists 14 T cell receptor beta chains sequenced from one sample in a study of blood T cell repertoires in COVID-19. Here immunoSEQ multiplex PCR was the method, and the copy in TCRdb shows in-frame clones only, minus some. Seen here are around 400,000 clones, about 89% observed once, and the top ten hold under 11%. Sequencing was performed on peripheral blood. The receptors here all came from a woman in her twenties or thirties with COVID-19, enrolled during active disease.

Here the CDR3 reads CATSDPGLNYEQYF. The CDR3 coding sequence is TGTGCCACCAGTGATCCGGGACTCAACTACGAGCAGTACTTC. The chain carries TRBV24-1 and TRBJ2-7; possibly TRBD2 for D (6 bases). The CDR3 sequence is 14 residues long. Germline-derived CDR1 and CDR2 are KGHDR and SFDVKD. Trimming took 3 bases from V and 3 from J, leaving 11 bases between them.

About this clone itself: The junction shows a germline mismatch at one end, possibly a read error. The rearrangement joins TRBV4-3 to TRBJ2-7, with 8 bases lining up with TRBD2. The CDR3 extends over 15 amino acids. Germline CDR1 reads LGHNA; CDR2 reads YSLEER. Here the CDR3 DNA reads TGCACCAGCAGTCGGGGAGCGGGAGCCCTTTACGAGCAGTACTTC. Residues: CTSSRGAGALYEQYF.

The chain employs TRBV9 and TRBJ2-3; possibly TRBD2 for D (5 bases). V was trimmed by 6 bases and J by 0 bases, leaving 17 bases between them. CDR1 and CDR2 (germline): SGDLS, YYNGEE. This CDR3 has 16 residues. In nucleotides, the CDR3 is TGTGCCAGCACGCCATCAGCGGCATCCAGCACAGATACGCAGTATTTT. Protein sequence: CASTPSAASSTDTQYF.

This chain links TRBV11-2 with TRBJ2-7, with a tentative D call TRBD2 (6 bases). Between the trimmed V and J ends, which lost 6 bases and 0 bases, there was a span of 12 bases. Looked up from germline, CDR1 is SGHAT and CDR2 is FQNNGV. CDR3 length: 14 amino acids. CDR3 in DNA: TGTGCCAGCAGGAAGGGCGGGGCCTCCTACGAGCAGTACTTC. Translated: CASRKGGASYEQYF.

V usage is TRBV27 and J usage is TRBJ2-1; D uncertain. This CDR3 has 14 residues. The V gene's germline CDR1 is MNHEY and CDR2 SMNVEV (reference sequence). Trimming cost V 2 bases and J 4 bases, with 9 bases left between them. CDR3 residues: CASSLTGAYNEQFF. The CDR3 bases are TGTGCCAGCAGTTTAACGGGTGCGTACAATGAGCAGTTCTTC.

This clone was detected only a few times. The DNA of the CDR3 is TGTGCCAGTAAACAGGATTTCTCTGGAAACACCATATATTTT. Amino acid sequence: CASKQDFSGNTIYF. The genes are TRBV19 and TRBJ1-3; tentative D call: TRBD1 (5 bases). The CDR3 length is 14 residues. Germline-derived CDR1 and CDR2 are LNHDA and SQIVND (reference sequence). V gave up 7 bases and J gave up 0 bases, with 10 bases separating them. The full variable domain, in which reference TRBV19 and TRBJ1-3 provide the parts outside the CDR3, is DGGITQSPKYLFRKEGQNVTLSCEQNLNHDAMYWYRQDPGQGLRLIYYSQIVNDFQKGDIAEGYSVSREKKESFPLTVTSAQKNPTAFYLCASKQDFSGNTIYFGEGSWLTVV.

V is TRBV5-6 and J is TRBJ1-1; D remains unclear. The V and J ends lost 0 bases and 2 bases respectively, with 5 bases between them. Germline-derived CDR1 and CDR2 are SGHDT and YYEEEE. The CDR3 spans 13 residues. CDR3 in amino acids: CASSLVLNTEAFF. The CDR3 nucleotides read TGTGCCAGCAGCTTGGTCCTAAACACTGAAGCTTTCTTT.

The chain uses TRBV30 and TRBJ1-6; no clear D gene. Per the germline V gene, CDR1 is GTSNPN and CDR2 is SVGIG (reference sequence). Trimming shortened V by 5 bases and J by 5 bases, and 16 bases separated the two germline ends. The CDR3 is 15 residues long. This CDR3 is CAWGREPDNNSPLHF. The CDR3 DNA follows: TGTGCCTGGGGGAGGGAACCTGATAATAATTCACCCCTCCACTTT.

This clone is a singleton in its sample. The chain uses TRBV2 and TRBJ2-1, with unresolved D. The ends were cut back, 3 bases at V and 6 bases at J, with 9 bases in the middle. This CDR3 region has 13 residues. The V gene's germline CDR1 is SNHLY and CDR2 FYNNEI. The CDR3 sequence: CASSDQNVNEQFF. The CDR3 coding sequence is TGTGCCAGCAGTGATCAGAACGTCAATGAGCAGTTCTTC.

The gene calls are TRBV3-1 (or the pseudogene TRBV3-2) and TRBJ2-1; D remains ambiguous. The germline V gene has CDR1 LGHDT and CDR2 YNNKEL (reference sequence). This CDR3 is 13 amino acids long. V was cut by 4 bases and J by 3 bases, with 7 bases left in between. CDR3 residues: CASSPVVYNEQFF. CDR3 DNA sequence: TGTGCCAGCAGCCCTGTTGTCTACAATGAGCAGTTCTTC.

This chain connects TRBV4-3 to TRBJ1-1, with D tentatively TRBD1 (5 bases). The CDR3 extends over 15 amino acids. Germline CDR1 is LGHNA and CDR2 is YSLEER. V shed 0 bases and J shed 3 bases, with 11 bases lying between them. The CDR3 sequence: CASSQDRGGYTEAFF. As DNA, the CDR3 is TGCGCCAGCAGCCAAGATCGGGGGGGATACACTGAAGCTTTCTTT.

This clone is a singleton in its sample. The rearrangement links TRBV5-5 to TRBJ2-2; 7 bases align to TRBD1. The CDR3 has 13 amino acids. The V segment lost 4 bases and the J segment 7 bases; nucleotides outside the gene matches: 4. Germline loops: CDR1 SGHKS, CDR2 YYEKEE (reference sequence). For the CDR3, the DNA is TGTGCCAGCAGCGCGACAGGGAGCGGGGAGCTGTTTTTT. Its translation is CASSATGSGELFF. The whole variable domain, filled in from reference TRBV5-5 and TRBJ2-2, reads DAGVTQSPTHLIKTRGQQVTLRCSPISGHKSVSWYQQVLGQGPQFIFQYYEKEERGRGNFPDRFSARQFPNYSSELNVNALLLGDSALYLCASSATGSGELFFGEGSRLTVL.

V usage is TRBV6-1 and J usage is TRBJ2-7; tentatively, D is TRBD1 (6 bases). The length of the CDR3 is 14 residues. Germline CDR1 and CDR2: MNHNS and SASEGT. Trimming stripped 3 bases from V and 2 bases from J, with 11 bases between. For the CDR3, the DNA is TGTGCCAGCAGTGACCCCGGGACACCCTACGAGCAGTACTTC. Translation: CASSDPGTPYEQYF.

The chain recombines TRBV6-1 with TRBJ1-6; 9 nucleotides agree with TRBD1. The CDR3 loop spans 20 amino acids. The V and J ends lost 2 bases and 1 base, in that order; junction bases with no gene match: 12. Germline lookup yields CDR1 MNHNS and CDR2 SASEGT. CDR3 region: CASSELRDRALWSYNSPLHF. The CDR3 DNA reads TGTGCCAGCAGTGAACTCCGGGACAGGGCCCTATGGTCCTATAATTCACCCCTCCACTTT.